This T cell receptor (beta chain) was identified during a study of blood T cell repertoires in COVID-19 (dated by TCRdb to the early 2020s). Context from the whole study: The collaborator samples originated in the United States, Italy and Spain and spanned the acute and convalescent phases of COVID-19. The prospective study material was composed of cDNA or gDNA derived from T cells, B-cell-depleted T cells, or PBMCs. Subjects who had been exposed to COVID-19, were actively infected with it, or had recovered from it provided the deeply sampled blood TCRbeta repertoires that made up the dataset. The repertoires were released in a freely available public database intended as a resource for research on the immune response to SARS-CoV-2. Samples were obtained from the ongoing ImmuneRACE study (first 160 participants) and from over 1,000 subjects provided by 6 global collaborators. Nearly every sample came with metadata listing a de-identified subject ID, COVID-19 status, age in years and sex. Where HLA class I and class II types were available, the types were taken from metadata supplied by the sample provider, not from assay-based typing.

TCRbeta CDR3 regions were amplified from genomic DNA by means of the immunoSEQ Assay, a bias-controlled multiplex PCR. The study's processing was this. Within the assay, amplification of reference gene primers was used to estimate how many nucleated cells each sample contained. To quantify the absolute abundance of each unique TCRbeta CDR3 rearrangement, sequence reads were collapsed and filtered. For each sample, productive Simpson clonality was calculated by taking the square root of Simpson's diversity index across productive rearrangements. In its TCRdb copy, this immuneACCESS table keeps in-frame sequences only and misses some clones. Where compared with another copy, unresolved V genes explain less than half of these, and the others have no known cause. V, J and clone size reflect that table, while D and trimming were determined from the DNA. The sample table contains hundreds of thousands of clones; only one count was recorded for approximately 88% of them. Of the sample, about 6% is held by the ten largest clones.

General findings and caveats noted by the study authors: The amount of clinical and demographic metadata varied by source and participant and was provided uncurated.

A second Seattle source provided samples from volunteer blood donors who had recovered from COVID-19. Each collaborating institution followed its own protocols to collect whole blood in K2EDTA tubes. For TCRbeta analysis, collaborator samples were shipped as frozen whole blood, as isolated PBMCs, or as DNA extracted from either sample type. The CDR3 spans 14 residues, from the cysteine through the phenylalanine. Left in the record is the CDR3 DNA by itself, 42 bases read in frame from the first base. Trimming accounts for 2 bases at V and 4 bases at J, while the number of junction bases matched to no gene is 4. CDR1 and CDR2 are drawn from the germline V gene (reference sequence): GTSNPN, SVGIG. As concerns this clone: The antigen it binds to is not known. Base qualities are missing; no much larger clone stands one base away.

The sequence links TRBV30 to TRBJ2-1, with 8 bases in between that match TRBD2. This sequence originates from a man aged 55 to 70 who had recovered from COVID-19. Sequencing was done on a sample of peripheral blood. At the DNA level, the sequence is TGTGCCTGGAGTCGGACTAGCAAATACAATGAGCAGTTCTTC. This is translated as CAWSRTSKYNEQFF.